The clone carrying this T cell receptor (beta chain) was recorded many times. Unique molecular identifiers tagged individual cDNA molecules. From the 5' RACE reads, TCRdb called clonotypes with MiXCR, one entry per CDR3 protein. This table holds roughly 120,000 distinct CDR3 sequences, under 15% found once. The data belong to a study of early T cells in non-severe SARS-CoV-2 infection. Study-level information: RNA in bulk from unsorted whole blood was sequenced, and chains were unpaired.

This sequence was found in an adult who was a healthcare worker with PCR-confirmed SARS-CoV-2 infection or an uninfected control (not recorded which). The sample comprised whole blood.

The CDR3 DNA reads as TGTGCCAGCAGTTACTCGTATCAGGGGGGTCCGAACACTGAAGCTTTCTTT. This encodes CASSYSYQGGPNTEAFF. The chain has TRBV6-5 and TRBJ1-1, with 7 bases identical to TRBD1. The CDR3 is 17 amino acids. V trimming: 0 bases; J trimming: 1 base; junction bases outside the gene matches: 8. Germline-derived CDR1 and CDR2 are MNHEY and SVGAGI.